Shown below are 21 T cell receptor beta chains from a single sample sequenced in a study of somatic mutations in cytotoxic T cells in rheumatoid arthritis. The protocol was immunoSEQ multiplex PCR, while the TCRdb copy is restricted to in-frame clones and leaves out a portion. Of around 20,000 clones listed, over 75% were seen once; the top ten hold 11% to 15%. Source material: CD8+ T cells sorted from blood. The receptor set was obtained from an adult with rheumatoid arthritis.

The chain joins TRBV5-6 to TRBJ1-5; no definite D call. V lost 5 bases and J 9 bases, leaving 18 bases between the germline ends. CDR3 size: 14 residues. Germline values: CDR1 SGHDT, CDR2 YYEEEE. Here the CDR3 DNA reads TGTGCCAGCAGTTTTGGTAGTCGACCTTGGCCCCAGCATTTT. Protein: CASSFGSRPWPQHF. The full variable domain, completed using reference TRBV5-6 and TRBJ1-5, is DAGVTQSPTHLIKTRGQQVTLRCSPKSGHDTVSWYQQALGQGPQFIFQYYEEEERQRGNFPDRFSGHQFPNYSSELNVNALLLGDSALYLCASSFGSRPWPQHFGDGTRLSIL.

This rearrangement joins TRBV7-6 to TRBJ2-3, with 9 bases that match TRBD2. Unmatched junction bases numbered 8, after V lost 0 bases and J lost 7 bases. Germline CDR1 SGHVS, CDR2 FNYEAQ. The CDR3 sequence is 16 residues long. This CDR3 reads CASSLALELAGNTQYF. The DNA of the CDR3 is TGTGCCAGCAGCTTAGCGCTTGAGCTAGCGGGGAATACGCAGTATTTT.

This chain uses TRBV28 with TRBJ2-7; no firm D call. Trimming removed 0 bases from V and 0 bases from J, with 9 bases in between. CDR3 length: 15 residues. Germline loops: CDR1 MDHEN, CDR2 SYDVKM. This chain's CDR3 is CASSLWAEPSYEQYF. CDR3 coding DNA: TGTGCCAGCAGTTTATGGGCAGAACCCTCCTACGAGCAGTACTTC.

The CDR3 DNA reads as TGTGCCAGCAGCTTTAGACAGGGAGAAGCTAACTATGGCTACACCTTC. It is translated as CASSFRQGEANYGYTF. The chain is built from TRBV7-8 and TRBJ1-2; 7 bases line up with TRBD1. The J segment lost 0 bases and the V segment lost 3 bases, leaving 7 bases of the junction unmatched. This CDR3 comprises 16 residues. From germline, CDR1 is SGHVS and CDR2 FQNEAQ.

The V and J genes are TRBV27 and TRBJ2-1, with TRBD2 matching 7 bases. Germline CDR1 and CDR2: MNHEY and SMNVEV (reference sequence). V lost 6 bases to trimming and J lost 5 bases; unmatched junction nucleotides: 13. The CDR3 runs to 16 residues. The CDR3 DNA is TGTGCCAGCAGCCACGGAGGGCTAGCGGTAAACAATGAGCAGTTCTTC. Amino acids: CASSHGGLAVNNEQFF.

The chain carries TRBV9 and TRBJ2-1; D gene ambiguous. Per the germline V gene, CDR1 is SGDLS and CDR2 is YYNGEE. With 0 bases removed from V and 9 bases from J, the gap between germline ends came to 7 bases. The CDR3 totals 12 residues. CDR3 sequence reads: CASSVEDVEQFF. CDR3 sequence (DNA): TGTGCCAGCAGCGTAGAAGACGTTGAGCAGTTCTTC.

V gene TRBV7-9 combines with J gene TRBJ2-2; 14 nucleotides line up with TRBD2. Germline CDR1 SEHNR, CDR2 FQNEAQ (reference sequence). The CDR3 length is 16 residues. Trimming removed 5 bases from V and 5 bases from J; junction bases left unmatched: 4. The CDR3, as DNA: TGTGCCAGCAGCGGACGACTAGCGGGAGGGACCGGGGAGCTGTTTTTT. This translates into CASSGRLAGGTGELFF. The variable domain in full, with the rest retrieved from reference TRBV7-9 and TRBJ2-2, is DTGVSQNPRHKITKRGQNVTFRCDPISEHNRLYWYRQTLGQGPEFLTYFQNEAQLEKSRLLSDRFSAERPKGSFSTLEIQRTEQGDSAMYLCASSGRLAGGTGELFFGEGSRLTVL.

This chain links TRBV7-2 with TRBJ1-1, with D possibly matching TRBD1 (5 bases). The CDR3 has 15 residues. Trimming stripped 1 base from V and 3 bases from J, with 12 bases between. The germline gives CDR1 SGHTA, CDR2 FQGNSA. CDR3 region: CASSLVFVRDTEAFF. CDR3 nucleotide sequence: TGTGCCAGCAGCTTAGTTTTCGTCAGGGACACTGAAGCTTTCTTT.

V gene TRBV27 combines with J gene TRBJ2-2, with 10 bases lining up with TRBD2. The ends lost 5 bases at V and 3 bases at J; junction bases unmatched: 21. The length of the CDR3 is 21 residues. In germline, CDR1 is MNHEY, CDR2 SMNVEV (reference sequence). The CDR3 loop reads CASSPRTGESSGRWDTGELFF. The CDR3 coding sequence is TGTGCCAGCAGTCCAAGGACAGGTGAATCTAGCGGGAGATGGGACACCGGGGAGCTGTTTTTT.

The chain combines TRBV7-3 with TRBJ1-2, with 9 bases fitting TRBD1. The junction had 7 bases not matched to a gene; V was cut back by 3 bases and J by 8 bases. The CDR3 runs 14 residues. CDR1 and CDR2 (germline): SGHTA, FQGTGA. CDR3 amino acids: CASSLVGTGTGYTF. The CDR3 bases are TGTGCCAGCAGCTTGGTAGGGACAGGGACCGGCTACACCTTC.

The chain combines TRBV28 with TRBJ2-3; TRBD2 matches 11 bases. CDR1 MDHEN and CDR2 SYDVKM come from the germline V gene. Losses at the gene ends were 7 bases for V and 7 bases for J; bases not matched to a gene: 13. This CDR3 is 16 amino acids long. CDR3 DNA: TGTGCCAGCAACCCCAGAACTAGCGGGAGCGGCAATACGCAGTATTTT. This encodes CASNPRTSGSGNTQYF.

This clone has only a few counts. The chain carries TRBV19 and TRBJ1-2; TRBD1 is a possible D gene (6 bases). The CDR3 runs 15 residues. The V end was cut by 0 bases, the J end by 4 bases, with 12 bases between. CDR1 is LNHDA and CDR2 is SQIVND in the germline V gene (reference sequence). The CDR3 sequence is CASSIDTTDSYGYTF. The DNA of the CDR3 is TGTGCCAGTAGTATAGATACCACGGACAGCTATGGCTACACCTTC.

V gene TRBV2 combines with J gene TRBJ2-5; D gene ambiguous. The germline V gene has CDR1 SNHLY and CDR2 FYNNEI. Trimming took 10 bases from V and 2 from J, leaving 17 bases between them. The CDR3 runs 14 residues. CDR3 DNA: TGTGCCATTCCGGACCCAACAAATCAAGAGACCCAGTACTTC. Translation: CAIPDPTNQETQYF.

V is TRBV30 and J is TRBJ2-1; D uncertain. The CDR3 totals 10 residues. Trimming took 0 bases from V and 10 from J, leaving 4 bases between them. From germline, CDR1 is GTSNPN and CDR2 SVGIG (reference sequence). For the CDR3, the DNA is TGTGCCTGGAGTGTACAGGAGCAGTTCTTC. It yields the protein CAWSVQEQFF.

V and J are TRBV6-5 and TRBJ2-3; TRBD1 aligns across 7 bases. The length of the CDR3 is 15 residues. Per germline, CDR1 MNHEY and CDR2 SVGAGI. The V and J ends lost 5 bases and 1 base, in that order; junction bases with no gene match: 6. The CDR3 DNA sequence: TGTGCCAGCAGTCGGGACAGTTTCCGCACAGATACGCAGTATTTT. Protein: CASSRDSFRTDTQYF.

Only one count was recorded for this clone. This chain links TRBV7-2 with TRBJ2-7; maybe TRBD2 (5 bases). Trimming removed 1 base at V and 2 bases at J, with 12 bases between. Per the germline V gene, CDR1 is SGHTA and CDR2 is FQGNSA. There are 15 residues in the CDR3. The CDR3 here is CASSLGVGLTYEQYF. DNA of the CDR3: TGTGCCAGCAGCTTAGGTGTCGGACTGACCTACGAGCAGTACTTC.

This chain joins TRBV4-3 and TRBJ1-1; no firm D call. CDR3 length: 16 amino acids. V was clipped by 0 bases and J by 11 bases, with 22 bases between them. Germline values: CDR1 LGHNA, CDR2 YSLEER. The CDR3 loop is CASSQDSETQRWRAFF. The CDR3 DNA is TGCGCCAGCAGCCAAGATTCGGAGACACAAAGGTGGCGGGCTTTCTTT.

This sequence joins TRBV27 and TRBJ2-1, with TRBD1 identical over 8 bases. The V gene end was trimmed by 5 bases and the J gene end by 2 bases; junction bases not matched to a gene: 2. The CDR3 is made up of 14 amino acids. The germline V gene has CDR1 MNHEY and CDR2 SMNVEV (reference sequence). CDR3 residues: CASSRTGPYNEQFF. Here the CDR3 DNA reads TGTGCCAGCAGTAGGACAGGGCCCTACAATGAGCAGTTCTTC.

The chain employs TRBV27 and TRBJ2-7; D remains unclear. CDR3 length equals 15 residues. V was cut by 4 bases and J by 2 bases, with 15 bases left in between. CDR1 is MNHEY and CDR2 is SMNVEV in the germline V gene (reference sequence). The CDR3 here is CASSWQARRTYEQYF. The CDR3 DNA reads TGTGCCAGCAGTTGGCAGGCTAGGAGAACCTACGAGCAGTACTTC.

This clone is categorized as hyperexpanded. This sequence joins TRBV5-6 and TRBJ2-1; 9 nucleotides line up with TRBD1. Germline CDR1 is SGHDT and CDR2 is YYEEEE. Trimming took 2 bases from V and 2 from J; bases not matched to a gene: 2. The CDR3 is 15 amino acids. CDR3 residues: CASSFGDRAYNEQFF. The CDR3 DNA is TGTGCCAGCAGCTTTGGGGACAGGGCCTACAATGAGCAGTTCTTC.

The chain uses TRBV9 and TRBJ2-2; D unresolved. CDR3 length equals 13 residues. Germline CDR1 SGDLS, CDR2 YYNGEE. Trimming stripped 1 base from V and 3 bases from J, with 4 bases between. The CDR3 region is CASSVYDTGELFF. The CDR3 DNA reads TGTGCCAGCAGCGTATACGACACCGGGGAGCTGTTTTTT.